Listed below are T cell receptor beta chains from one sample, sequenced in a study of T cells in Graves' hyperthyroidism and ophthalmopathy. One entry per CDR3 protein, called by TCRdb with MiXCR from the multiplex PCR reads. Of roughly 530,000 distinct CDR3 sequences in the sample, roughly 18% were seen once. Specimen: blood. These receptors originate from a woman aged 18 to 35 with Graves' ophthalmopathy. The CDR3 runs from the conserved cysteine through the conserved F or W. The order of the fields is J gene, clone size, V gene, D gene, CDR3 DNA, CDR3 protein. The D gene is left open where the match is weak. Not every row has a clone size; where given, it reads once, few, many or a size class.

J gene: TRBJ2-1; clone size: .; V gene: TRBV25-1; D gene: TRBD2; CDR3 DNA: TGTGCCAGACGGACTAGCGGGGAGGTCTCCTACAATGAGCAGTTCTTC; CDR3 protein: CARRTSGEVSYNEQFF
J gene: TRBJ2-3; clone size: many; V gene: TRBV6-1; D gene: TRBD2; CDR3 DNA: TGTGCCAGCAGCCCCGGACTAGCGGGGACAGATACGCAGTATTTT; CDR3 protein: CASSPGLAGTDTQYF
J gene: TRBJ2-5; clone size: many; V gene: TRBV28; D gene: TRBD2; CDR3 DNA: TGTGCCAGCAGTCCGGGACTAGTCAGCGAGACCCAGTACTTC; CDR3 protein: CASSPGLVSETQYF
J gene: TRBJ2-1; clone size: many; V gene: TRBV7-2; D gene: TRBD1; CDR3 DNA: TGTGCCAGCAGCTTTGTTGGGCAGGGGGTTTACAATGAGCAGTTCTTC; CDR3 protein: CASSFVGQGVYNEQFF
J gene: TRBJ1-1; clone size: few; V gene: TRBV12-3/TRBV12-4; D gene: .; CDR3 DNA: TGTGCCAGCAGTTTCCCGGAACGTCAGAACACTGAAGCTTTCTTT; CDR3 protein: CASSFPERQNTEAFF
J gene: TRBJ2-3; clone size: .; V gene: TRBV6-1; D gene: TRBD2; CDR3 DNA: TGTGCCAGCAGGGGGTGGCGGGAGAGCACAGATACGCAGTATTTT; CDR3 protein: CASRGWRESTDTQYF
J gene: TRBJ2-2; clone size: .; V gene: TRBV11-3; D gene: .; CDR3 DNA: TGTGCCAGCAGCCCCGCCCAGGGCGGGGAGCTGTTTTTT; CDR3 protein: CASSPAQGGELFF
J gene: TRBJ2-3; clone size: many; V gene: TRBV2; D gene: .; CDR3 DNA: TGTGCCAGCAAACGGAGCCCCACAGATACGCAGTATTTT; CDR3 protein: CASKRSPTDTQYF
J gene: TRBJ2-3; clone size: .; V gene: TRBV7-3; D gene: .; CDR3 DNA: TGTGCCAGCAGCTCTCAGGGGGGCCCAGATACGCAGTATTTT; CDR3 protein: CASSSQGGPDTQYF
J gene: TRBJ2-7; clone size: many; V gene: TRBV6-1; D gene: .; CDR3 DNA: TGTGCCAGCAGAGGGGCGGGCGAGCAGTACTTC; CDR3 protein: CASRGAGEQYF
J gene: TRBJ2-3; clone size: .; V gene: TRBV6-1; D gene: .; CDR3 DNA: TGTGCCAGCAGAGTGTGGGGGGGCACAGATACGCAGTATTTT; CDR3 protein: CASRVWGGTDTQYF
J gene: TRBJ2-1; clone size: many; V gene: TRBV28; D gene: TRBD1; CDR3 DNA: TGTGCCAGCAGTTTATGGAGCGTGGGACAGGAATACAATGAGCAGTTCTTC; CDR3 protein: CASSLWSVGQEYNEQFF
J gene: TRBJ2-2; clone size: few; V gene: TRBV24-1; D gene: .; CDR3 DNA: TGTGCCACCAGTGGATTTAACACCGGGGAGCTGTTTTTT; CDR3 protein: CATSGFNTGELFF
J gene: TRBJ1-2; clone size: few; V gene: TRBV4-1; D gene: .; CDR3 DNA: TGCGCCAGCAGCCTACAGGGCGGCGGTGGCTACACCTTC; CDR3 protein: CASSLQGGGGYTF
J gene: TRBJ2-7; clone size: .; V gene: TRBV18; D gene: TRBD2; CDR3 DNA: TGTGCCAGCTCACCACGTGTGCTAGCGGGGGCTCTTTCCTACGAGCAGTACTTC; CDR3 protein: CASSPRVLAGALSYEQYF
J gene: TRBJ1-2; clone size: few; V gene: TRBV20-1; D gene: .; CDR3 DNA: TGCAGTGCTACGTCGGATTCGGGGGCTGGAAATGGCTACACCTTC; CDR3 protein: CSATSDSGAGNGYTF